The TCR beta chain described here comes from a study of monozygotic twins with inflammatory bowel disease. Points from the study as a whole: IBD patients exhibited fewer clonotypes shared with other individuals than healthy twins, particularly with disease activity. Inverse Simpson values showed less TCRbeta diversity in IBD patients than in their healthy co-twins.

Germline V CDR1 and CDR2: SGHRS, YFSETQ. This CDR3 comprises 17 residues. In the case of this clonotype: The antigen remains undetermined.

During cDNA synthesis, UMIs that each contained a 6-nucleotide sample barcode were added by means of template switching. From the 5' RACE reads, TCRdb lists one entry per CDR3 protein and no DNA. This sample's clone table lists about 170,000 distinct CDR3 sequences. This receptor was obtained from a human donor with ulcerative colitis or Crohn's disease, or a healthy co-twin of an affected twin (not recorded which). Specimen: blood. V usage is TRBV5-1 and J usage is TRBJ2-1; TCRdb indicates TRBD2, and absent DNA this call remains unverified. The CDR3 here is CASSSRRAGIRYNEQFF.